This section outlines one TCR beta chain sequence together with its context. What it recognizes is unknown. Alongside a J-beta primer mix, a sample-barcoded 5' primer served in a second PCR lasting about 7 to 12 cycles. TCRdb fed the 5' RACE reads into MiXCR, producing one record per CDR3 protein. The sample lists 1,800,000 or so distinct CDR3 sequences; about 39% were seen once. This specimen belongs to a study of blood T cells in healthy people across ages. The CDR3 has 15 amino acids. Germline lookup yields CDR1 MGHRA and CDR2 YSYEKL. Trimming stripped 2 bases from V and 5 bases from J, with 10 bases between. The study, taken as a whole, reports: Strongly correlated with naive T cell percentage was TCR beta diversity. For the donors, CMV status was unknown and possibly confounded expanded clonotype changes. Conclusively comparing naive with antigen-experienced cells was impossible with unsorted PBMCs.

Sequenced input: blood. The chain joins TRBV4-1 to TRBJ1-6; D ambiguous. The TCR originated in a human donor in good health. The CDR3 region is CASSQTDVDNSPLHF. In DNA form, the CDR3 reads TGCGCCAGCAGCCAAACTGACGTGGATAATTCACCCCTCCACTTT.